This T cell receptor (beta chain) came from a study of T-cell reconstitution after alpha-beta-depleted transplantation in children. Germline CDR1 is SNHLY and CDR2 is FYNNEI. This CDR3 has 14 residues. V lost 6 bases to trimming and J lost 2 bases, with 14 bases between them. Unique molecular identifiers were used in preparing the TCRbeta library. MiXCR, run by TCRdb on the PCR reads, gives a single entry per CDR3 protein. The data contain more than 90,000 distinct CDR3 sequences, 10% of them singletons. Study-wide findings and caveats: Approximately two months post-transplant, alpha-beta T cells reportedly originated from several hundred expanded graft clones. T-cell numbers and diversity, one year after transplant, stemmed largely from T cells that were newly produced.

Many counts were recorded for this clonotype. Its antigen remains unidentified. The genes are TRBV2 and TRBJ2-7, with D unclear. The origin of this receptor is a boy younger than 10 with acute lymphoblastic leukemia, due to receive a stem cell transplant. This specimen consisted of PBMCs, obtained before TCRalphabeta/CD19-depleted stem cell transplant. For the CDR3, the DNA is TGTGCCAGCAGCAAAGATGACGGTCCCTACGAGCAGTACTTC. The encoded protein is CASSKDDGPYEQYF.